This is a list of T cell receptor beta chains from one sample in a study of regulatory T cells in long-lasting Graves disease. In TCRdb, the multiplex PCR reads were re-called with MiXCR into one record per CDR3 protein. The repertoire holds around 330,000 distinct CDR3 sequences, with more than 15% as singletons. This material consisted of peripheral blood mononuclear cells (PBMCs), taken at new diagnosis, from a patient treated with antithyroid drugs. The origin of the receptors is a female donor with Graves disease. Both conserved end residues are part of each CDR3. Fields, in order: V gene, D gene, clone size, J gene, CDR3 DNA, CDR3 protein. The D gene is left open where the match is weak. The size field is filled for only some rows; it gives once, few, many or a size class.

>TRBV10-3|.|.|TRBJ1-6
TGTGCCACATCGACAGCCTCCTATAATTCACCCCTCCACTTT
CATSTASYNSPLHF
>TRBV28|.|many|TRBJ1-4
TGTGCCAGCAGTGTACAGGGTACAGGTGAAAAACTGTTTTTT
CASSVQGTGEKLFF
>TRBV30|TRBD2|many|TRBJ2-5
TGTGCCTGGACCCACACGACTAGCTCTCGGGAGACCCAGTACTTC
CAWTHTTSSRETQYF
>TRBV3-1|TRBD1|.|TRBJ2-7
TGTGCCAGCAGCCAAGGGACAGGTACCTACGAGCAGTACTTC
CASSQGTGTYEQYF
>TRBV18|.|many|TRBJ2-7
TGTGCCAGCTCACCACGTGGAGGGTTCGACGAGCAGTACTTC
CASSPRGGFDEQYF
>TRBV27|.|.|TRBJ1-2
TGTGCCAGCAGTCCTACGCAAATCCGGGTGAACTATGGCTACACCTTC
CASSPTQIRVNYGYTF
>TRBV7-9|TRBD2|.|TRBJ2-1
TGTGCCAGCAGACTAGCGGGAGAAAGTGAGCAGTTCTTC
CASRLAGESEQFF
>TRBV29-1|TRBD2|.|TRBJ2-7
TGCAGCGTAGGGACTAGCGGGGGTCTCTCCTACGAGCAGTACTTC
CSVGTSGGLSYEQYF
>TRBV7-2|.|few|TRBJ2-2
TGTGCCAGCAGCTTAGGACTGGCCACCGGGGAGCTGTTTTTT
CASSLGLATGELFF
>TRBV6-1|.|many|TRBJ2-7
TGCGCCAGCAGTGCGGGGCTCGTGCCCTCCTACGAGCAGTACTTC
CASSAGLVPSYEQYF
>TRBV9|TRBD2|few|TRBJ2-5
TGTGCCAGCAGCGTAGCTGGTAGCGGGAGTGGGGAGACCCAGTACTTC
CASSVAGSGSGETQYF
>TRBV10-2|.|many|TRBJ2-7
TGCGCCAGCAGTGAGGGGTCCGCCTCCTACAAGCAGTACTTC
CASSEGSASYKQYF
>TRBV2|TRBD1|many|TRBJ1-1
TGTGCCAGCAGTTTGACAGGGTTGACTGAAGCTTTCTTT
CASSLTGLTEAFF
>TRBV10-3|.|many|TRBJ2-3
TGTGCCATCGAGGGGGATACAGGGGATACGCAGTATTTT
CAIEGDTGDTQYF
>TRBV28|.|.|TRBJ1-5
TGTGCCAGCAGTTCAGGGTGGGACGGGCCCCAGCATTTT
CASSSGWDGPQHF
>TRBV10-3|TRBD1|many|TRBJ2-7
TGTGCCATCAGTTCAGGGACAGGGCACTACGAGCAGTACTTC
CAISSGTGHYEQYF
>TRBV9|TRBD2|many|TRBJ2-1
TGCGCCAGCAGCTTGGAGGTCAGCGGGAAGCAGTTCTTC
CASSLEVSGKQFF
>TRBV11-2|.|.|TRBJ2-2
TGTGCCAGCAGCTCAAGGGTGAGCCTTTCCGGGGAGCTGTTTTTT
CASSSRVSLSGELFF
>TRBV12-3/TRBV12-4|TRBD1|many|TRBJ2-5
TGTGCCAGCAGTTTTCCGGGACAGCAAGAGACCCAGTACTTC
CASSFPGQQETQYF
>TRBV9|.|many|TRBJ1-4
TGTGCCAGCAGCGTAGGGGCCCAGCGCAATGAAAAACTGTTTTTT
CASSVGAQRNEKLFF
>TRBV28|.|few|TRBJ2-2
TGTGCCAGCAGCTACGGCCTTACCGGGGAGCTGTTTTTT
CASSYGLTGELFF
>TRBV7-8|TRBD2|many|TRBJ2-3
TGTGCCAGCAGCTTAGTGTTAAGCGGGAGGGAAACAGATACGCAGTATTTT
CASSLVLSGRETDTQYF
>TRBV2|.|.|TRBJ2-7
TGTGCCAGCACCCGACAGATCTCCTACGAGCAGTACTTC
CASTRQISYEQYF
>TRBV20-1|.|few|TRBJ2-7
TGCAGTGCTAGAGCCGGGTTCGACGAGCAGTACTTC
CSARAGFDEQYF
>TRBV28|.|.|TRBJ2-4
TGTGCCGGCAGTTTACGTCGACAGATAAACATTCAGTACTTC
CAGSLRRQINIQYF
>TRBV5-1|TRBD2|few|TRBJ2-1
TGCGCCAGCAGCTTCTTGACTAGCGGAGGACGGTCCTACAATGAGCAGTTCTTC
CASSFLTSGGRSYNEQFF
>TRBV4-1|.|many|TRBJ1-1
TGCGCCAGCAGCCGCGTCGGGGGTGCAGCTTTCTTT
CASSRVGGAAFF
>TRBV10-1|.|many|TRBJ2-7
TGCGCCAGCAACCATGCAGCACAGCGGCTCATCTACGAGCAGTACTTC
CASNHAAQRLIYEQYF
>TRBV10-3|.|.|TRBJ2-1
TGTGCCATCAAGTGGGAAAGCTCCTACAATGAGCAGTTCTTC
CAIKWESSYNEQFF
>TRBV12-3/TRBV12-4|.|many|TRBJ2-1
TGTGCCACGGGGGGCCAGGGTCACGATGAGCAGTTCTTC
CATGGQGHDEQFF
>TRBV12-3/TRBV12-4|.|few|TRBJ2-7
TGTGCCAGCACCCGGGGGGCAGGTACGGGGGAGCAGTACTTC
CASTRGAGTGEQYF
>TRBV2|.|many|TRBJ1-5
TGTGCCAGCAGCCTGGGAGGGAATCTACAGCCCCAGCATTTT
CASSLGGNLQPQHF
>TRBV28|.|many|TRBJ2-1
TGTGCCATCCTAGGACAAAAGTCCTACAATGAGCAGTTCTTC
CAILGQKSYNEQFF
>TRBV2|TRBD2|.|TRBJ2-1
TGTGCCAGCAGTGAGCTAGCGGCGAACAATGAGCAGTTCTTC
CASSELAANNEQFF
>TRBV12-3/TRBV12-4|.|many|TRBJ2-1
TGTGCCAGCAGTCCGCGACAGGGCCCAGGACTAACGGGAGGGCCGGACAATGAGCAGTTCTTC
CASSPRQGPGLTGGPDNEQFF
>TRBV27|.|many|TRBJ2-1
TGTGCCAGCAGCCGTATTCTAGGGCGCTACTACAATGAGCAGTTCTTC
CASSRILGRYYNEQFF
>TRBV28|TRBD2|many|TRBJ2-1
TGTGCCAGCGTTTCTGGGGGGGAGTTCTACAATGAGCAGTTCTTC
CASVSGGEFYNEQFF
>TRBV28|.|.|TRBJ1-5
TGTGCCAGCAGAGAGGGCACCGGTCAGCCCCAGCATTTT
CASREGTGQPQHF
>TRBV13|.|many|TRBJ2-7
TGTGCCAGCAGCTTAGGCAGGGCTTTCGACGAGCAGTACTTC
CASSLGRAFDEQYF
>TRBV5-1|.|.|TRBJ2-7
TGCGCCAGCAGCTTCGGGACCCCCTCCTCCTACGAGCAGTACTTC
CASSFGTPSSYEQYF
>TRBV20-1|.|few|TRBJ1-5
TGCAGTGCTACTCACGGGGGCCAGCCCCAGCATTTT
CSATHGGQPQHF
>TRBV2|TRBD2|.|TRBJ2-1
TGTGCCAGCAGTGAAGGGCTAGCGGGATGGTCTGAGCAGTTCTTC
CASSEGLAGWSEQFF
>TRBV28|.|many|TRBJ2-2
TGTGCCAGCAGTTCACTCGGGGACCGGGAGCTGTTTTTT
CASSSLGDRELFF
>TRBV12-3/TRBV12-4|TRBD2|many|TRBJ2-1
TGTGCCAGCAAAGGGGAAGCGGGAGGGATTCTTGGGGAGCAGTTCTTC
CASKGEAGGILGEQFF
>TRBV11-3|TRBD1|.|TRBJ2-7
TGTGCCGGCAGGTCCCCGGGACAGTCCTCCTACGAGCAGTACTTC
CAGRSPGQSSYEQYF
>TRBV10-2|.|.|TRBJ1-1
TGCGCCAGCCGGGCCGGGTTTACCATGAACACTGAAGCTTTCTTT
CASRAGFTMNTEAFF
>TRBV20-1|.|.|TRBJ1-1
TGCAGTGCTAGGGGCCCCGGGGGTATGAACACTGAAGCTTTCTTT
CSARGPGGMNTEAFF
>TRBV12-3/TRBV12-4|.|.|TRBJ1-2
TGTGCCAGCAGAAGGGCAGTGATTACCTATGGCTACACCTTC
CASRRAVITYGYTF
>TRBV12-3/TRBV12-4|TRBD1|many|TRBJ2-7
TGTGCCAGCACCGAACGGGACAGGGACCACGAGCAGTACTTC
CASTERDRDHEQYF
>TRBV7-8|TRBD2|many|TRBJ2-3
TGTGCCAGCAGCTTAGACCTCGGGACTAGCGGGAGATGGGGGGCGGCAGATACGCAGTATTTT
CASSLDLGTSGRWGAADTQYF
>TRBV10-2|.|many|TRBJ2-4
TGCGCCAGCAAGGAAGAGGGACACCCAAGAGATGGGGTAGCCAAAAACATTCAGTACTTC
CASKEEGHPRDGVAKNIQYF
>TRBV5-5|.|.|TRBJ2-7
TGTGCCAGCAGCATAGACCGGGACTACGAGCAGTACTTC
CASSIDRDYEQYF
>TRBV6-2/TRBV6-3|TRBD1|.|TRBJ2-7
TGTGCCAGCAGAGCCCGGGACAGGGGGACCTACGAGCAGTACTTC
CASRARDRGTYEQYF
>TRBV11-3|TRBD2|few|TRBJ2-7
TGTGCCAGCAGCGCGGGGGGGCAGGGCGCCGGCGAGCAGTACTTC
CASSAGGQGAGEQYF
>TRBV9|TRBD2|.|TRBJ2-1
TGTGCCAGCAGCCCAGGATCGGGAGGGGTTGATGAGCAGTTCTTC
CASSPGSGGVDEQFF
>TRBV18|TRBD1|.|TRBJ2-5
TGTGCCAGCTCACCAGTTGTAGGACAGGGACAAGAGACCCAGTACTTC
CASSPVVGQGQETQYF
>TRBV12-3/TRBV12-4|.|many|TRBJ1-2
TGTGCCAGCAGCATCCGACAGGACTATGGCTACACCTTC
CASSIRQDYGYTF